The 14 T cell receptor beta chains below were found in one sample sequenced in a study of cytotoxic CD8 clonotypes in ibrutinib-treated CLL. The protocol was immunoSEQ multiplex PCR, while the TCRdb copy is restricted to in-frame clones and leaves out a portion. The sample shows nearly 300,000 clones, around 76% of them seen only once. The input for sequencing was PBMCs, taken at disease progression, from a patient treated with ibrutinib. Receptors were obtained from a human donor with chronic lymphocytic leukemia.

The chain is built from TRBV15 and TRBJ2-2; a possible D gene is TRBD1 (5 bases). The CDR3 totals 15 residues. In germline, CDR1 is LNHNV, CDR2 YYDKDF (reference sequence). V was clipped by 6 bases and J by 5 bases, with 16 bases between them. CDR3 nucleotide sequence: TGTGCCACCAGTAGGTCAGGGTATTTGACCGGGGAGCTGTTTTTT. Protein product: CATSRSGYLTGELFF.

The chain joins TRBV19 to TRBJ2-3; no clear D. The CDR3 consists of 15 residues. CDR1 and CDR2 from the germline V gene are LNHDA and SQIVND (reference sequence). Trimming took off 2 bases at V and 2 bases at J, with 11 bases between the two ends. DNA for the CDR3: TGTGCCAGTAGTATATCGAGCCAGACCACAGATACGCAGTATTTT. This gives the protein CASSISSQTTDTQYF.

This rearrangement joins TRBV27 to TRBJ2-7; 10 nucleotides agree with TRBD1. This CDR3 comprises 14 residues. The V segment lost 6 bases and the J segment 6 bases; nucleotides outside the gene matches: 8. Germline V CDR1 and CDR2: MNHEY, SMNVEV (reference sequence). The CDR3 region has the DNA TGTGCCAGCAGCTTCGGGGACAGGGGAGGCGAGCAGTACTTC. It specifies CASSFGDRGGEQYF.

The chain recombines TRBV4-3 with TRBJ2-7, with TRBD2 matching over 11 bases. The germline V gene encodes CDR1 LGHNA and CDR2 YSLEER. The CDR3 has 14 residues. The junction had 6 bases not matched to a gene; V was cut back by 4 bases and J by 7 bases. CDR3 in DNA: TGCGCCAGCAGCCGAGCGGGACTAGCGGAAGAGCAGTACTTC. This gives the protein CASSRAGLAEEQYF.

This clone is a singleton in its sample. The chain employs TRBV10-2 and TRBJ2-2; 7 positions agree with TRBD1. CDR1 is WSHSY and CDR2 is SAAADI in the germline V gene. V trimming: 2 bases; J trimming: 3 bases; junction bases outside the gene matches: 9. The CDR3 sequence is 17 residues long. In DNA, the CDR3 is TGCGCCAGCAGTGAGGCTGAGAGGGGGCGGGACACCGGGGAGCTGTTTTTT. This translates into CASSEAERGRDTGELFF.

The chain employs TRBV6-1 and TRBJ1-6; a weak D match, TRBD1 (5 bases). V was trimmed by 0 bases and J by 4 bases, leaving 16 bases between them. The CDR3 runs 18 residues. Looked up from germline, CDR1 is MNHNS and CDR2 is SASEGT. CDR3 sequence: CASSEARKGWLYNSPLHF. CDR3 coding DNA: TGTGCCAGCAGTGAAGCTAGGAAGGGGTGGCTTTATAATTCACCCCTCCACTTT.

The rearrangement uses TRBV7-6 and TRBJ1-2; no clear D. The CDR3 covers 14 residues. Trimming removed 1 base at V and 6 bases at J, with 12 bases between. CDR1 is SGHVS and CDR2 is FNYEAQ in the germline V gene. CDR3 loop: CASSLGEGVDGYTF. CDR3 coding DNA: TGTGCCAGCAGCTTAGGCGAGGGAGTCGATGGCTACACCTTC.

In this sample, this clone turned up a few times. This chain uses TRBV7-2 with TRBJ2-7; D call uncertain. The CDR3 extends over 12 amino acids. Germline loops: CDR1 SGHTA, CDR2 FQGNSA. Trimming pared 2 bases from V and 6 bases from J, leaving 8 bases between. CDR3 sequence: CASSLRVGEQYF. In DNA, the CDR3 is TGTGCCAGCAGCTTAAGGGTGGGCGAGCAGTACTTC.

The chain employs TRBV2 and TRBJ2-1; D not resolved. CDR3 size: 13 residues. The germline V gene encodes CDR1 SNHLY and CDR2 FYNNEI. V was pared by 3 bases and J by 8 bases, with 11 bases between. The CDR3 region is CASSESRWDEQFF. The CDR3 nucleotides read TGTGCCAGCAGTGAGTCCCGTTGGGATGAGCAGTTCTTC.

The V gene is TRBV9, the J gene TRBJ2-1, with 12 nucleotides matching TRBD1. The CDR3 loop spans 14 amino acids. J lost 10 bases, V lost 2 bases, and 4 bases had no gene match. The germline V gene has CDR1 SGDLS and CDR2 YYNGEE. DNA of the CDR3: TGTGCCAGCAGCGTCGGGACAGGGGGCCGGGAGCAGTTCTTC. Translation gives CASSVGTGGREQFF.

This rearrangement joins TRBV4-1 to TRBJ2-3; D may match TRBD1 or TRBD2 (5 bases each). This CDR3 comprises 17 residues. Germline V gives CDR1 MGHRA, CDR2 YSYEKL. V was trimmed by 0 bases and J by 6 bases, leaving 19 bases between them. CDR3 region: CASSQEVSTWGGDTQYF. CDR3 in DNA: TGCGCCAGCAGCCAAGAAGTGTCAACCTGGGGCGGGGATACGCAGTATTTT.

The chain recombines TRBV28 with TRBJ1-2; 7 positions agree with TRBD1. Germline V gene sequence: CDR1 MDHEN, CDR2 SYDVKM. Trimming took 2 bases from V and 6 from J; bases not matched to a gene: 6. The CDR3 is 14 residues long. CDR3: CASSLAARGDGYTF. As DNA, the CDR3 is TGTGCCAGCAGTTTAGCGGCCAGGGGGGATGGCTACACCTTC.

The V and J genes are TRBV19 and TRBJ1-1; D unclear. V lost 8 bases and J 0 bases, leaving 4 bases between the germline ends. The CDR3 has 11 amino acids. CDR1 and CDR2 from the germline V gene are LNHDA and SQIVND (reference sequence). The CDR3: CASEVNTEAFF. The CDR3 DNA is TGTGCCAGTGAAGTGAACACTGAAGCTTTCTTT.

The chain is built from TRBV2 and TRBJ1-1, with D maybe TRBD1 (5 bases). CDR3 length: 12 residues. V was cut by 7 bases and J by 3 bases, with 9 bases left in between. Per the germline V gene, CDR1 is SNHLY and CDR2 is FYNNEI. As DNA, the CDR3 is TGTGCCAGCAAGGGCAGGGACACTGAAGCTTTCTTT. As protein: CASKGRDTEAFF.